Listed here is a single T cell receptor (beta chain). The sample comes from a study of T cell clusters in autoimmune cytopenias. The germline V gene has CDR1 SEHNR and CDR2 FQNEAQ (reference sequence). The CDR3 has 12 amino acids. TRB rearrangements were amplified by touch-down multiplex PCR with mixed TRB-A/B primers. TCRdb re-called the multiplex PCR reads and shows each CDR3 protein once, DNA omitted. Its clone listing holds over 9,000 distinct CDR3 sequences. About 37,500 genome equivalents of blood DNA were amplified for TRB. The clonotype was recovered from a human donor with an autoimmune cytopenia or autoimmune hepatitis (not recorded which). Material for sequencing was peripheral blood. The chain uses TRBV7-9 and TRBJ2-5. The CDR3 spells CASSLGQETQYF.